The next 17 T cell receptor beta chains were all read from a single sample in a study of cytomegalovirus exposure and HLA in healthy donors. Only in-frame clones appear in the TCRdb table, and some are missing; sequencing was by immunoSEQ multiplex PCR. The table has about 400,000 clones, about nine tenths seen once. The sequencing input was PBMCs. The source is a woman between 18 and 30 years old in good health and CMV-seronegative.

The chain employs TRBV10-2 and TRBJ1-4; D is possibly TRBD1 (6 bases). CDR3 length: 14 residues. Trimming removed 6 bases at V and 3 bases at J, with 11 bases between. Germline CDR1 is WSHSY and CDR2 is SAAADI. The CDR3 nucleotides read TGCGCCAGCAGGGATAGGACAGCTAATGAAAAACTGTTTTTT. Protein sequence: CASRDRTANEKLFF.

V gene TRBV15 combines with J gene TRBJ1-6; TRBD1 matches 7 bases. J gave up 6 bases and V 1 base, and 6 bases lay outside the gene matches. From germline, CDR1 is LNHNV and CDR2 YYDKDF (reference sequence). The CDR3 covers 16 residues. The CDR3 coding sequence is TGTGCCACCAGCAGAGTCCGAACAGGGGCTAATTCACCCCTCCACTTT. Translated: CATSRVRTGANSPLHF.

This chain uses TRBV30 with TRBJ1-1, with 9 bases fitting TRBD1. The trim removed 5 bases at V and 4 bases at J, leaving 2 bases unmatched. The CDR3 spans 12 residues. Germline V CDR1 and CDR2: GTSNPN, SVGIG (reference sequence). The DNA of the CDR3 is TGTGCCTGGGGGGACAGGGTCACTGAAGCTTTCTTT. Protein: CAWGDRVTEAFF.

J is TRBJ2-7 and V is TRBV28; D possibly corresponds to TRBD2 (6 bases). The CDR3 is 15 residues long. The V and J ends lost 6 bases and 2 bases respectively, with 17 bases between them. CDR1 is MDHEN and CDR2 is SYDVKM in the germline V gene. In nucleotides, the CDR3 is TGTGCCAGCAGCCTCGCCGGGGGTCTACCCTACGAGCAGTACTTC. Translated: CASSLAGGLPYEQYF.

J is TRBJ2-7 and V is TRBV15; 9 positions match TRBD1. The CDR3 is made up of 15 amino acids. CDR1 is LNHNV and CDR2 is YYDKDF in the germline V gene (reference sequence). Losses at the gene ends were 3 bases for V and 2 bases for J; bases not matched to a gene: 5. The CDR3 DNA is TGTGCCACCAGCAGGCCGGGACAGGGTACCTACGAGCAGTACTTC. The encoded protein is CATSRPGQGTYEQYF. The complete variable domain, with remaining parts taken from reference TRBV15 and TRBJ2-7, reads DAMVIQNPRYQVTQFGKPVTLSCSQTLNHNVMYWYQQKSSQAPKLLFHYYDKDFNNEADTPDNFQSRRPNTSFCFLDIRSPGLGDTAMYLCATSRPGQGTYEQYFGPGTRLTVT.

The chain links TRBV10-3 to TRBJ2-7; D perhaps matches TRBD1 (6 bases). This CDR3 spans 13 amino acids. The V gene's germline CDR1 is ENHRY and CDR2 SYGVKD. The V and J ends lost 3 bases and 5 bases respectively, with 11 bases between them. The CDR3 DNA reads as TGTGCCATCAGTGACCCAAACAGGGACGAGCAGTACTTC. Protein sequence: CAISDPNRDEQYF.

V gene TRBV5-1 combines with J gene TRBJ2-1; TRBD2 is a possible D gene (6 bases). With 6 bases removed from V and 3 bases from J, the gap between germline ends came to 13 bases. The CDR3 spans 14 residues. Germline V gives CDR1 SGHRS, CDR2 YFSETQ. CDR3 region: CASTSGDLYNEQFF. Here the CDR3 DNA reads TGCGCCAGCACCTCGGGAGACCTCTACAATGAGCAGTTCTTC.

The chain carries TRBV11-2 and TRBJ2-3; weak D call: TRBD1 (6 bases). Germline loops: CDR1 SGHAT, CDR2 FQNNGV. CDR3 size: 15 residues. V dropped 4 bases and J dropped 5 bases, with 16 bases sitting between them. CDR3 bases: TGTGCCAGCAGCTCCATTAGGGGGAGAGGAGATACGCAGTATTTT. Translation gives CASSSIRGRGDTQYF.

The chain carries TRBV30 and TRBJ1-5; 9 bases fit TRBD1. J gave up 4 bases and V 2 bases, and 3 bases lay outside the gene matches. CDR3 length: 14 amino acids. Germline lookup yields CDR1 GTSNPN and CDR2 SVGIG (reference sequence). This CDR3 is CAWSYDRGNQPQHF. DNA of the CDR3: TGTGCCTGGAGTTACGACAGGGGGAATCAGCCCCAGCATTTT. Full variable domain (missing parts from reference TRBV30 and TRBJ1-5): SQTIHQWPATLVQPVGSPLSLECTVEGTSNPNLYWYRQAAGRGLQLLFYSVGIGQISSEVPQNLSASRPQDRQFILSSKKLLLSDSGFYLCAWSYDRGNQPQHFGDGTRLSIL.

The V gene is TRBV29-1, the J gene TRBJ2-5; D is perhaps TRBD2 (6 bases). The CDR3 totals 14 residues. With 2 bases removed from V and 5 bases from J, the gap between germline ends came to 15 bases. Germline V gives CDR1 SQVTM, CDR2 ANQGSEA. Here the CDR3 DNA reads TGCAGCGTTGAAAGGTCAGGAGGGCAGGAGACCCAGTACTTC. It specifies CSVERSGGQETQYF.

This sequence joins TRBV9 and TRBJ2-7; D is possibly TRBD2 (6 bases). The CDR3 covers 15 residues. Trimming shortened V by 3 bases and J by 3 bases, and 16 bases separated the two germline ends. Per germline, CDR1 SGDLS and CDR2 YYNGEE. CDR3 coding DNA: TGTGCCAGCAGCGCCTCCGGGACTCCTGACTACGAGCAGTACTTC. Amino acid sequence: CASSASGTPDYEQYF.

The V and J genes are TRBV23-1 and TRBJ2-7; D is possibly TRBD1 (5 bases). TRBV23-1 is assigned to the ORF class and has an uncertain function. There are 16 residues in the CDR3. The ends were cut back, 2 bases at V and 2 bases at J, with 16 bases in the middle. Written as DNA, the CDR3 is TGCGCCAGCAGTCAAAGGACACCGACACGACCCTACGAGCAGTACTTC. It codes for CASSQRTPTRPYEQYF.

The gene calls are TRBV5-1 and TRBJ1-4; no firm D call. This CDR3 has 14 amino acids. Germline lookup yields CDR1 SGHRS and CDR2 YFSETQ. The ends were cut back, 0 bases at V and 8 bases at J, with 11 bases in the middle. DNA for the CDR3: TGCGCCAGCAGCTTGGGAGGTCACAACGAAAAACTGTTTTTT. It codes for CASSLGGHNEKLFF.

The chain combines TRBV5-6 with TRBJ1-1, with D perhaps matching TRBD1 (6 bases). CDR3 length: 17 amino acids. CDR1 and CDR2 (germline): SGHDT, YYEEEE. V was pared by 1 base and J by 5 bases, with 21 bases between. For the CDR3, the DNA is TGTGCCAGCAGCTTGATGGGTCAGGGGCTACTCTCTACTGAAGCTTTCTTT. Its protein product is CASSLMGQGLLSTEAFF. Based on the CDR3 plus reference TRBV5-6 and TRBJ1-1, the full variable domain is DAGVTQSPTHLIKTRGQQVTLRCSPKSGHDTVSWYQQALGQGPQFIFQYYEEEERQRGNFPDRFSGHQFPNYSSELNVNALLLGDSALYLCASSLMGQGLLSTEAFFGQGTRLTVV.

As DNA, the CDR3 is TGTGCCAGTTATGGGGGGTACGAGCAGTACTTC. Protein: CASYGGYEQYF. V and J are TRBV2 and TRBJ2-7; perhaps TRBD2 as D (6 bases). This CDR3 has 11 residues. The germline gives CDR1 SNHLY, CDR2 FYNNEI. V was cut by 9 bases and J by 4 bases, with 10 bases left in between.

V usage is TRBV7-2 and J usage is TRBJ2-1; 7 bases align to TRBD2. The CDR3 is made up of 15 amino acids. Germline CDR1 reads SGHTA; CDR2 reads FQGNSA. Trimming removed 0 bases from V and 7 bases from J; junction bases left unmatched: 6. This chain's CDR3 is CASSLAPGLVNEQFF. Here the CDR3 DNA reads TGTGCCAGCAGCTTAGCCCCAGGACTAGTTAATGAGCAGTTCTTC.

The chain has TRBV10-1 and TRBJ2-7, with 8 bases lining up with TRBD1. Germline assignment: CDR1 WNHNN and CDR2 SYGVQD (reference sequence). J gave up 5 bases and V 6 bases, and 12 bases lay outside the gene matches. The CDR3 runs to 15 residues. DNA for the CDR3: TGCGCCAGCAGAGACAGGGGTCCCTATCACCACGAGCAGTACTTC. As protein: CASRDRGPYHHEQYF.